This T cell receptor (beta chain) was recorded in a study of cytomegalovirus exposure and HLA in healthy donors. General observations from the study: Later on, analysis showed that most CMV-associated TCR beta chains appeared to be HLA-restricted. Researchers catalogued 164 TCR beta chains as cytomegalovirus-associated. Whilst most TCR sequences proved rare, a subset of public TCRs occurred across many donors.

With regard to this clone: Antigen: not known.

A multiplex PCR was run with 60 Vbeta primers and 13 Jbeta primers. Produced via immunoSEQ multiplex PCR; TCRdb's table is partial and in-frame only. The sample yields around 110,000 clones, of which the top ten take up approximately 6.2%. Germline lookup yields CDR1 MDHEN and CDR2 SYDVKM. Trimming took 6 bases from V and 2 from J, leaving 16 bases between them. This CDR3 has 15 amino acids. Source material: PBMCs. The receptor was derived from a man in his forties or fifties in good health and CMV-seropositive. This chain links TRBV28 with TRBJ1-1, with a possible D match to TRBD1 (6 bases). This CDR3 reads CASSLRRGYNTEAFF. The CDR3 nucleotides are TGTGCCAGCAGCCTCCGAAGGGGGTACAACACTGAAGCTTTCTTT.